Listed here are 30 T cell receptor beta chains from one sample, sequenced in a study of T cell responses to AZD1222 COVID-19 vaccine (dated by TCRdb to 2020 to 2022). Preparation of the library involved the immunoSEQ multiplex PCR assay. TCRdb's version of the immuneACCESS table is confined to in-frame rearrangements and falls short of the full clone set. An unresolved V gene accounts for under half of the shortfall where checked; the remainder is of unknown origin. In this sample the table shows approximately 160,000 clones, approximately 88% of which occur a single time. 2.2% of the sample comes from the top ten. Interpreted using the paper, the time point label stands for: baseline before first vaccination. Sequencing was performed on peripheral blood, taken on day 0 of AZD1222 vaccination. Receptor source: an adult in good health.

The V gene is TRBV5-1, the J gene TRBJ1-2; D call uncertain. CDR3 size: 14 residues. V was shortened by 1 base and J by 1 base, with 8 bases between the two germline ends. CDR1 is SGHRS and CDR2 is YFSETQ in the germline V gene. The CDR3 sequence is CASSLPRHNYGYTF. The CDR3 nucleotides are TGCGCCAGCAGCTTGCCCAGACATAACTATGGCTACACCTTC.

For the CDR3, the DNA is TGTGCCAGCAGTGACAGGGCAGGGGGTACAGATACGCAGTATTTT. Translating gives CASSDRAGGTDTQYF. The chain is built from TRBV6-4 and TRBJ2-3, with 7 nucleotides matching TRBD1. This CDR3 comprises 15 residues. Per germline, CDR1 MRHNA and CDR2 SNTAGT. V lost 2 bases and J lost 3; bases outside the gene matches: 5.

The J gene is TRBJ1-1, the V gene TRBV6-8, with D hard to call. Germline loops: CDR1 MNHGY, CDR2 SAAAGT. Trimming stripped 7 bases from V and 1 base from J, with 13 bases between. The CDR3 is 14 amino acids. The CDR3 protein is CASTPRAKNTEAFF. CDR3 nucleotide sequence: TGTGCCAGCACCCCGAGGGCAAAGAACACTGAAGCTTTCTTT.

J is TRBJ1-2 and V is TRBV5-1; the D gene is possibly TRBD1 (5 bases). Trimming stripped 1 base from V and 7 bases from J, with 11 bases between. The CDR3 contains 13 residues. CDR1 SGHRS and CDR2 YFSETQ come from the germline V gene. This CDR3 reads CASSLWGNSGYTF. In nucleotides, the CDR3 is TGCGCCAGCAGCTTGTGGGGGAATAGTGGCTACACCTTC.

This clone has a handful of counts. The chain is built from TRBV29-1 and TRBJ1-3; 8 bases are shared with TRBD1. This CDR3 contains 13 residues. Germline V gives CDR1 SQVTM, CDR2 ANQGSEA. V lost 7 bases and J lost 2; bases outside the gene matches: 4. CDR3 sequence reads: CSATGDTGNTIYF. The CDR3 bases are TGCAGCGCGACAGGGGACACTGGAAACACCATATATTTT. Drawing the rest from reference TRBV29-1 and TRBJ1-3, the complete variable domain is SAVISQKPSRDICQRGTSLTIQCQVDSQVTMMFWYRQQPGQSLTLIATANQGSEATYESGFVIDKFPISRPNLTFSTLTVSNMSPEDSSIYLCSATGDTGNTIYFGEGSWLTVV.

The chain is built from TRBV7-9 and TRBJ2-5, with D tentatively TRBD2 (6 bases). V dropped 6 bases and J dropped 0 bases, with 11 bases sitting between them. The CDR3 sequence is 14 residues long. The V gene's germline CDR1 is SEHNR and CDR2 FQNEAQ (reference sequence). The chain's CDR3 is CASRASDHQETQYF. As DNA, the CDR3 is TGTGCCAGCAGGGCTAGCGACCACCAAGAGACCCAGTACTTC. The full variable domain, in which reference TRBV7-9 and TRBJ2-5 provide the parts outside the CDR3, is DTGVSQNPRHKITKRGQNVTFRCDPISEHNRLYWYRQTLGQGPEFLTYFQNEAQLEKSRLLSDRFSAERPKGSFSTLEIQRTEQGDSAMYLCASRASDHQETQYFGPGTRLLVL.

This clone was seen only once. The chain joins TRBV11-2 to TRBJ2-7; D unclear. The CDR3 has 12 amino acids. Per the germline V gene, CDR1 is SGHAT and CDR2 is FQNNGV. V was trimmed by 5 bases and J by 4 bases, leaving 9 bases between them. CDR3 amino acids: CASSPLRYEQYF. In nucleotides, the CDR3 is TGTGCCAGCAGCCCTCTGAGGTACGAGCAGTACTTC.

The chain employs TRBV11-1 and TRBJ1-1; D is possibly TRBD1 (5 bases). V lost 5 bases and J lost 4, with 17 bases in between. CDR3 size: 15 residues. Germline V gene lookup returns CDR1 SGHAT and CDR2 FQDESV (reference sequence). CDR3 region: CASSQRVTRGTEAFF. The CDR3 nucleotides are TGTGCCAGCAGCCAAAGGGTAACTAGGGGCACTGAAGCTTTCTTT. Combining the CDR3 with reference TRBV11-1 and TRBJ1-1 gives the whole variable domain EAEVAQSPRYKITEKSQAVAFWCDPISGHATLYWYRQILGQGPELLVQFQDESVVDDSQLPKDRFSAERLKGVDSTLKIQPAELGDSAMYLCASSQRVTRGTEAFFGQGTRLTVV.

This chain joins TRBV7-9 and TRBJ1-3, with D possibly being TRBD1 (6 bases). Trimming took off 5 bases at V and 4 bases at J, with 15 bases between the two ends. This CDR3 spans 15 amino acids. The germline V gene encodes CDR1 SEHNR and CDR2 FQNEAQ (reference sequence). CDR3 protein: CASSLEGGLGNTIYF. Here the CDR3 DNA reads TGTGCCAGCAGCCTCGAGGGGGGCTTAGGAAACACCATATATTTT. Full variable domain (remainder filled in from reference TRBV7-9 and TRBJ1-3): DTGVSQNPRHKITKRGQNVTFRCDPISEHNRLYWYRQTLGQGPEFLTYFQNEAQLEKSRLLSDRFSAERPKGSFSTLEIQRTEQGDSAMYLCASSLEGGLGNTIYFGEGSWLTVV.

The chain links TRBV27 to TRBJ1-2; D possibly corresponds to TRBD1 (5 bases). V was cut by 5 bases and J by 2 bases, with 9 bases left in between. The CDR3 contains 13 residues. CDR1 MNHEY and CDR2 SMNVEV come from the germline V gene (reference sequence). As DNA, the CDR3 is TGTGCCAGCAGTGCTAGGGGAAACTATGGCTACACCTTC. Translation: CASSARGNYGYTF.

The chain employs TRBV24-1 and TRBJ2-7; no clear D gene. Trimming left V 3 bases short and J 9 bases short, with 17 bases between. This CDR3 spans 14 amino acids. Germline CDR1 reads KGHDR; CDR2 reads SFDVKD. The DNA of the CDR3 is TGTGCCACCAGTGATCCCCTGGGTAGCCGGAGGCAGTACTTC. It translates to CATSDPLGSRRQYF.

The gene calls are TRBV19 and TRBJ1-4; D is unresolved. The CDR3 spans 14 residues. From germline, CDR1 is LNHDA and CDR2 SQIVND (reference sequence). Trimming removed 2 bases from V and 6 bases from J, with 10 bases in between. The CDR3 region is CASSIRHWDEKLFF. The CDR3 coding sequence is TGTGCCAGTAGTATACGACATTGGGATGAAAAACTGTTTTTT.

The chain combines TRBV18 with TRBJ1-4, with D possibly being TRBD1 (5 bases). The V and J ends lost 6 bases and 0 bases respectively, with 11 bases between them. Germline V gene lookup returns CDR1 KGHSH and CDR2 LQKENI. CDR3 length: 15 amino acids. CDR3 in DNA: TGTGCCAGCTCTCTCCGAGGGGCAACTAATGAAAAACTGTTTTTT. Its translation is CASSLRGATNEKLFF.

This chain joins TRBV28 and TRBJ1-6; D might be TRBD1 (6 bases). Germline CDR1 is MDHEN and CDR2 is SYDVKM. The CDR3 runs 12 residues. V lost 11 bases, J lost 7 bases, and 12 bases lay in between. This chain's CDR3 is CASDRYNSPLHF. The DNA for the CDR3 is TGTGCCTCCGACAGGTACAATTCACCCCTCCACTTT.

This clone was seen just once. The gene calls are TRBV28 and TRBJ1-2; tentatively, D is TRBD1 (5 bases). CDR3 length equals 14 residues. V lost 4 bases and J lost 0, with 9 bases in between. Germline values: CDR1 MDHEN, CDR2 SYDVKM. The CDR3 sequence: CASSYGGSNYGYTF. Here the CDR3 DNA reads TGTGCCAGCAGTTACGGGGGGTCTAACTATGGCTACACCTTC.

This sequence joins TRBV7-9 and TRBJ2-1; 7 positions agree with TRBD1. The trim removed 1 base at V and 7 bases at J, leaving 1 base unmatched. This CDR3 has 13 amino acids. Germline CDR1 is SEHNR and CDR2 is FQNEAQ (reference sequence). CDR3 coding DNA: TGTGCCAGCAGCTTAGGGACAGGTAATGAGCAGTTCTTC. Its protein product is CASSLGTGNEQFF. The full variable domain, its missing parts supplied by reference TRBV7-9 and TRBJ2-1, is DTGVSQNPRHKITKRGQNVTFRCDPISEHNRLYWYRQTLGQGPEFLTYFQNEAQLEKSRLLSDRFSAERPKGSFSTLEIQRTEQGDSAMYLCASSLGTGNEQFFGPGTRLTVL.

The chain joins TRBV7-2 to TRBJ2-7; D possibly corresponds to TRBD2 (5 bases). CDR1 and CDR2 (germline): SGHTA, FQGNSA. The CDR3 length is 15 residues. Trimming took 5 bases from V and 1 from J, leaving 15 bases between them. CDR3 in amino acids: CASSPRGGFSYEQYF. CDR3 in DNA: TGTGCCAGCAGCCCAAGAGGCGGGTTTTCCTACGAGCAGTACTTC.

This clone has just a few counts. Other nucleotide sequences in the sample specify the same CDR3. This chain joins TRBV28 and TRBJ1-5, with unresolved D. The CDR3 covers 13 residues. The germline V and J ends were trimmed by 3 bases and 4 bases, with 7 bases remaining between them. Germline V gene data show CDR1 as MDHEN and CDR2 as SYDVKM. The CDR3 loop is CASSFLGNQPQHF. CDR3 sequence (DNA): TGTGCCAGCAGTTTTCTTGGAAATCAGCCCCAGCATTTT.

The chain couples TRBV27 to TRBJ1-6; 8 nucleotides match TRBD1. Looked up from germline, CDR1 is MNHEY and CDR2 is SMNVEV (reference sequence). The J segment lost 4 bases and the V segment lost 5 bases, leaving 10 bases of the junction unmatched. The CDR3 contains 17 residues. DNA of the CDR3: TGTGCCAGCAGTCGAACAGGGGGTCTCCGTTATAATTCACCCCTCCACTTT. Translation gives CASSRTGGLRYNSPLHF.

The rearrangement links TRBV4-3 to TRBJ1-4; D uncertain. There are 16 residues in the CDR3. Germline V gives CDR1 LGHNA, CDR2 YSLEER. V shed 0 bases and J shed 4 bases, with 12 bases lying between them. CDR3: CASSQDAGRLNEKLFF. The CDR3 DNA reads TGCGCCAGCAGCCAAGACGCGGGAAGGCTTAATGAAAAACTGTTTTTT.

This clone is a singleton in its sample. The chain recombines TRBV30 with TRBJ2-7, with D maybe TRBD1 (6 bases). The germline CDR1 and CDR2 sequences are GTSNPN and SVGIG (reference sequence). CDR3 length: 13 amino acids. The V end was cut by 2 bases, the J end by 3 bases, with 11 bases between. This chain's CDR3 is CAWSLGQVYEQYF. CDR3 in DNA: TGTGCCTGGAGTTTGGGACAAGTCTACGAGCAGTACTTC.

The chain links TRBV28 to TRBJ1-5; TRBD1 might be the D (5 bases). The V gene's germline CDR1 is MDHEN and CDR2 SYDVKM. The ends were cut back, 9 bases at V and 5 bases at J, with 17 bases in the middle. The CDR3 consists of 14 residues. The CDR3 region is CASFGQSPDQPQHF. Here the CDR3 DNA reads TGTGCCAGTTTCGGACAATCGCCTGATCAGCCCCAGCATTTT. The full variable domain, rest sourced from reference TRBV28 and TRBJ1-5, is DVKVTQSSRYLVKRTGEKVFLECVQDMDHENMFWYRQDPGLGLRLIYFSYDVKMKEKGDIPEGYSVSREKKERFSLILESASTNQTSMYLCASFGQSPDQPQHFGDGTRLSIL.

This chain joins TRBV28 and TRBJ2-7; 10 nucleotides match TRBD1. This CDR3 is built from 14 residues. The junction had 10 bases not matched to a gene; V was cut back by 6 bases and J by 8 bases. Germline lookup yields CDR1 MDHEN and CDR2 SYDVKM. CDR3 in amino acids: CASRTGGLHGKQYF. The CDR3 nucleotides are TGTGCCAGCAGGACAGGGGGCCTGCATGGGAAGCAGTACTTC.

The genes are TRBV9 and TRBJ2-1, with 10 bases identical to TRBD2. The CDR3 length is 16 residues. V was pared by 3 bases and J by 4 bases, with 7 bases of the junction left unmatched. From germline, CDR1 is SGDLS and CDR2 YYNGEE. DNA for the CDR3: TGTGCCAGCAGCGCTACTACTAGCGGGACATACAATGAGCAGTTCTTC. Residues: CASSATTSGTYNEQFF.

This rearrangement joins TRBV2 to TRBJ2-1; TRBD2 might be the D (6 bases). The CDR3 runs to 13 residues. V lost 6 bases, J lost 8 bases, and 14 bases lay in between. From germline, CDR1 is SNHLY and CDR2 FYNNEI. The CDR3 protein is CASRGGLTHEQFF. CDR3 nucleotides: TGTGCCAGCAGGGGAGGACTGACCCATGAGCAGTTCTTC. The variable domain in full, completed from reference TRBV2 and TRBJ2-1, reads EPEVTQTPSHQVTQMGQEVILRCVPISNHLYFYWYRQILGQKVEFLVSFYNNEISEKSEIFDDQFSVERPDGSNFTLKIRSTKLEDSAMYFCASRGGLTHEQFFGPGTRLTVL.

The chain joins TRBV6-5 to TRBJ1-4; D is unresolved. This CDR3 is built from 13 residues. Deletions cut 6 bases from V and 5 bases from J, with 10 bases between. The V gene's germline CDR1 is MNHEY and CDR2 SVGAGI. The CDR3 sequence: CASRRIGNEKLFF. Here the CDR3 DNA reads TGTGCCAGCAGAAGGATAGGAAATGAAAAACTGTTTTTT.

This chain joins TRBV5-4 and TRBJ1-3, with D perhaps matching TRBD1 (5 bases). With 0 bases removed from V and 0 bases from J, the gap between germline ends came to 7 bases. CDR3 length equals 15 residues. The germline CDR1 and CDR2 sequences are SGHNT and YYREEE (reference sequence). The CDR3 sequence: CASSLDRISGNTIYF. The CDR3 DNA follows: TGTGCCAGCAGCTTGGACAGGATCTCTGGAAACACCATATATTTT.

Only one count was recorded for this clone. The chain is built from TRBV6-6 and TRBJ2-1; D ambiguous. The germline V gene encodes CDR1 MNHNY and CDR2 SVGAGI (reference sequence). V was cut by 7 bases and J by 2 bases, with 12 bases left in between. The CDR3 is made up of 14 amino acids. The CDR3 loop is CASTPTWAYNEQFF. The CDR3 nucleotides read TGTGCCAGCACCCCGACTTGGGCCTACAATGAGCAGTTCTTC.

V and J are TRBV29-1 and TRBJ1-2; tentative D call: TRBD1 (5 bases). Trimming removed 7 bases at V and 0 bases at J, with 9 bases between. This CDR3 spans 12 amino acids. Germline values: CDR1 SQVTM, CDR2 ANQGSEA. This chain's CDR3 is CSATTANYGYTF. In nucleotides, the CDR3 is TGCAGCGCCACGACAGCTAACTATGGCTACACCTTC.

This clone was seen a few times. The J gene is TRBJ2-6, the V gene TRBV9; weak D call: TRBD2 (5 bases). V was clipped by 5 bases and J by 6 bases, with 24 bases between them. From germline, CDR1 is SGDLS and CDR2 YYNGEE. This CDR3 contains 18 residues. CDR3 DNA sequence: TGTGCCAGCAGTGACAAACCGGGAAACCTTCTTAAGGCCAACGTCCTGACTTTC. Translated: CASSDKPGNLLKANVLTF.